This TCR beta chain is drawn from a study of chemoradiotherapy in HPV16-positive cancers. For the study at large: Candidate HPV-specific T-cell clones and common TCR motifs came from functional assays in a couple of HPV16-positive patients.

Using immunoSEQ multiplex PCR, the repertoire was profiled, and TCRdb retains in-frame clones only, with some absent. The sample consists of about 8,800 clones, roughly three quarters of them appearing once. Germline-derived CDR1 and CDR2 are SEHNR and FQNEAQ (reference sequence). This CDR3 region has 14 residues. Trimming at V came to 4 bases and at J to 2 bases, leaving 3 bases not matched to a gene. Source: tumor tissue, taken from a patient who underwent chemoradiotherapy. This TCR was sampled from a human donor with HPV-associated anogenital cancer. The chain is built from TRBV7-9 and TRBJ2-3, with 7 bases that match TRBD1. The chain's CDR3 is CASSSGQNTDTQYF. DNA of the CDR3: TGTGCCAGCAGCTCGGGACAGAACACAGATACGCAGTATTTT.